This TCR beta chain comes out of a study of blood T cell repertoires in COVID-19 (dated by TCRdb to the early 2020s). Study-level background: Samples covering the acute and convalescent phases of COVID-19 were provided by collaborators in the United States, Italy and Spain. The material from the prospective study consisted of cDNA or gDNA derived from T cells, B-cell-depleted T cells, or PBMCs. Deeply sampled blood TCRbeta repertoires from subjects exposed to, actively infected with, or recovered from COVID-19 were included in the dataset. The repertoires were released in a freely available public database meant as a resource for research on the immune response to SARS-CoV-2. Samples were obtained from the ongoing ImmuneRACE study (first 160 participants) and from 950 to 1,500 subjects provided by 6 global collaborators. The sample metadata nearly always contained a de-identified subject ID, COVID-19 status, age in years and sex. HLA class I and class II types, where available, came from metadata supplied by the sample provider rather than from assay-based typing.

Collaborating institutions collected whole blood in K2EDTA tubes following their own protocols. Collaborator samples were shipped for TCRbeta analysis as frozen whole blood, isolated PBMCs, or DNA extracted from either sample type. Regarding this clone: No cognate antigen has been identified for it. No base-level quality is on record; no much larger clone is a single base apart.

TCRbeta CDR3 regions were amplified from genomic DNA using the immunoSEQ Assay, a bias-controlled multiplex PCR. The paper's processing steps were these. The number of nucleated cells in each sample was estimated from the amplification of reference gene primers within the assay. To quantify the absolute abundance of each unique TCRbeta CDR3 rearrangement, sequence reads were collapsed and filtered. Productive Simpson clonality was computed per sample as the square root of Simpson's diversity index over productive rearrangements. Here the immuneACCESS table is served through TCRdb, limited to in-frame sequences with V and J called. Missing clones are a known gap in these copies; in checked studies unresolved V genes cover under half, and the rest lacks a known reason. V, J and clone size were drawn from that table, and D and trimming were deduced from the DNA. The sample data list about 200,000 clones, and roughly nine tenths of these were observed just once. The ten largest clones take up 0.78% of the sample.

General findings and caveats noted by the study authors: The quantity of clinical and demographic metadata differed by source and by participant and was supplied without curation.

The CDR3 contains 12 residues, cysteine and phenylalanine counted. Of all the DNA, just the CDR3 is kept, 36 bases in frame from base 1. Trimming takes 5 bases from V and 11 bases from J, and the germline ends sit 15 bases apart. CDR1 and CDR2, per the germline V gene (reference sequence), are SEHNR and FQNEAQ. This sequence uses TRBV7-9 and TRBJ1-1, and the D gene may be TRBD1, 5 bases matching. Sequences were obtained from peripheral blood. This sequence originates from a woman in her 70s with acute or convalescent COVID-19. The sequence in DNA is TGTGCCAGCAGCCCTACAACAGGCGTGGCTTTCTTT. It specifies CASSPTTGVAFF.